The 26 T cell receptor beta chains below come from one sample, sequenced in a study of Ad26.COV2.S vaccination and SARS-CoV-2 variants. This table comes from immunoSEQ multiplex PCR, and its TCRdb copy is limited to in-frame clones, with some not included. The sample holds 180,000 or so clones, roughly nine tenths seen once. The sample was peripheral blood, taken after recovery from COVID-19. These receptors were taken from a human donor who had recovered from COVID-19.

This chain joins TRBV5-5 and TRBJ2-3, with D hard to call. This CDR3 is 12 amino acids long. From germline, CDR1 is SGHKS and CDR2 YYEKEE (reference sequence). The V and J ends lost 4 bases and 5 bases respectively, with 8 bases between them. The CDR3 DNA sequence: TGTGCCAGCAGCCCCCAACAAGATACGCAGTATTTT. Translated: CASSPQQDTQYF.

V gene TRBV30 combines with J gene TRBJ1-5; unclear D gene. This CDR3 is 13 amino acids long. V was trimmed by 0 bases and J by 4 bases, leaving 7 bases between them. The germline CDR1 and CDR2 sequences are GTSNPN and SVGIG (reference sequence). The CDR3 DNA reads TGTGCCTGGAGTGTAAGGGAGAATCAGCCCCAGCATTTT. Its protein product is CAWSVRENQPQHF. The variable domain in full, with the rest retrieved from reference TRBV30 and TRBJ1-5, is SQTIHQWPATLVQPVGSPLSLECTVEGTSNPNLYWYRQAAGRGLQLLFYSVGIGQISSEVPQNLSASRPQDRQFILSSKKLLLSDSGFYLCAWSVRENQPQHFGDGTRLSIL.

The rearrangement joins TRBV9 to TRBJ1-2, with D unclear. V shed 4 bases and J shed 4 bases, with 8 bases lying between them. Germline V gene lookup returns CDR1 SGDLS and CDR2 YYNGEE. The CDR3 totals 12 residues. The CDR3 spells CASSLEGYGYTF. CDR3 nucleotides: TGTGCCAGCAGCTTAGAAGGCTATGGCTACACCTTC.

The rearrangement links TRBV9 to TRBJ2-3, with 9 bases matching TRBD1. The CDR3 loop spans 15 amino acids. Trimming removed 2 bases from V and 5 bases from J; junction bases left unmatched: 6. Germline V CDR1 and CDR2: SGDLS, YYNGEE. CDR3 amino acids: CASSVLDRGVDTQYF. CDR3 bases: TGTGCCAGCAGCGTGCTAGACAGGGGGGTAGATACGCAGTATTTT. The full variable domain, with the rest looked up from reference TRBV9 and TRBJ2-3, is DSGVTQTPKHLITATGQRVTLRCSPRSGDLSVYWYQQSLDQGLQFLIQYYNGEERAKGNILERFSAQQFPDLHSELNLSSLELGDSALYFCASSVLDRGVDTQYFGPGTRLTVL.

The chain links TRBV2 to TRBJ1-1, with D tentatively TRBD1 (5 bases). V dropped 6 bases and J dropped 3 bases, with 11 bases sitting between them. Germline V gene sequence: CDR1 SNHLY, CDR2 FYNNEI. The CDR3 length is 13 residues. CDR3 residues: CASRAETDTEAFF. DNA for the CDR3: TGTGCCAGCAGAGCTGAGACAGACACTGAAGCTTTCTTT. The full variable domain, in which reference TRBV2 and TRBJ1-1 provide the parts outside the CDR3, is EPEVTQTPSHQVTQMGQEVILRCVPISNHLYFYWYRQILGQKVEFLVSFYNNEISEKSEIFDDQFSVERPDGSNFTLKIRSTKLEDSAMYFCASRAETDTEAFFGQGTRLTVV.

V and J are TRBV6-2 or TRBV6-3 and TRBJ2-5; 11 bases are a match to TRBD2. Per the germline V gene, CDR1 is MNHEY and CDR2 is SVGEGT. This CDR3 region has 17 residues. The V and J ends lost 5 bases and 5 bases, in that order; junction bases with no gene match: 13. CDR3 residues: CASSGIAGGLMGETQYF. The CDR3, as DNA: TGTGCCAGCAGTGGAATAGCGGGAGGGCTCATGGGGGAGACCCAGTACTTC.

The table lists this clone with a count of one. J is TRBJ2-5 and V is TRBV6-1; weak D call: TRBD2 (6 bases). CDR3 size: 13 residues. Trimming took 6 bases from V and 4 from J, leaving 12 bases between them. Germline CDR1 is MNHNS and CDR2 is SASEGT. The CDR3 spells CASRKGLGETQYF. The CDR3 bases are TGTGCCAGCAGGAAGGGACTCGGAGAGACCCAGTACTTC.

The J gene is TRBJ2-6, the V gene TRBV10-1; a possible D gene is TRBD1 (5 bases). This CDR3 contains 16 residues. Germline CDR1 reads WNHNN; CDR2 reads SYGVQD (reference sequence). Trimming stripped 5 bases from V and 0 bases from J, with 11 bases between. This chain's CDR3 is CASSRQSRSGANVLTF. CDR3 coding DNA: TGCGCCAGCAGTCGACAGTCCCGCTCTGGGGCCAACGTCCTGACTTTC.

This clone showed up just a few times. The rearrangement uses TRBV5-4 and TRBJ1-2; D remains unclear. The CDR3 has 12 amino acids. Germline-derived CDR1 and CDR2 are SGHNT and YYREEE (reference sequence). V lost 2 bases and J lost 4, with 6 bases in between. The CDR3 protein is CASSLTPYGYTF. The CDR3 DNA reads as TGTGCCAGCAGCTTAACTCCCTATGGCTACACCTTC. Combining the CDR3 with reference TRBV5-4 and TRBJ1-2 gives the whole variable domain ETGVTQSPTHLIKTRGQQVTLRCSSQSGHNTVSWYQQALGQGPQFIFQYYREEENGRGNFPPRFSGLQFPNYSSELNVNALELDDSALYLCASSLTPYGYTFGSGTRLTVV.

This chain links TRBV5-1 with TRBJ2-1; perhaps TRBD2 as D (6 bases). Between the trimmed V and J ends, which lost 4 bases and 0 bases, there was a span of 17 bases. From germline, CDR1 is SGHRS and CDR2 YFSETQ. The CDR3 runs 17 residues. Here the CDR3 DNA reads TGCGCCAGCAGCCCTCTACCGGGGGTACCCTCCTACAATGAGCAGTTCTTC. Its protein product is CASSPLPGVPSYNEQFF.

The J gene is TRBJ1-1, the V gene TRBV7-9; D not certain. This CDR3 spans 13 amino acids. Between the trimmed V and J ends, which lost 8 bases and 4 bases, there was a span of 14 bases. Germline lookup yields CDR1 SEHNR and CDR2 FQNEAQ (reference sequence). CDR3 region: CASQVRGGTEAFF. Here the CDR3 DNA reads TGTGCCAGCCAGGTGCGGGGTGGCACTGAAGCTTTCTTT.

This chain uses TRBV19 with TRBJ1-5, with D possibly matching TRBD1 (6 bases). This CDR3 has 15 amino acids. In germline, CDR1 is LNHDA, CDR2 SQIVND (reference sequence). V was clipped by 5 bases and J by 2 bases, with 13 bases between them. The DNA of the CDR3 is TGTGCCAGTAGTCCGCAGGGGTCTGGCAATCAGCCCCAGCATTTT. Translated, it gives CASSPQGSGNQPQHF.

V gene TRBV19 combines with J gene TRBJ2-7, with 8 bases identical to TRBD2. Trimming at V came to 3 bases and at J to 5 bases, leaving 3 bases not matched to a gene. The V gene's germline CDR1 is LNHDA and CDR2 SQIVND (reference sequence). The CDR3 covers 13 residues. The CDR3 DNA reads TGTGCCAGTAGTATTAGCGGGATTGACGAGCAGTACTTC. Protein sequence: CASSISGIDEQYF.

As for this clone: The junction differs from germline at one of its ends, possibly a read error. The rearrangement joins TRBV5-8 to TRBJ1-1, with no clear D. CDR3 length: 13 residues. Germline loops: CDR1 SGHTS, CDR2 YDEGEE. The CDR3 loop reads CASRVSVNTETFF. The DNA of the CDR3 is TGTGCCAGCAGGGTCTCCGTGAACACTGAAACTTTCTTT.

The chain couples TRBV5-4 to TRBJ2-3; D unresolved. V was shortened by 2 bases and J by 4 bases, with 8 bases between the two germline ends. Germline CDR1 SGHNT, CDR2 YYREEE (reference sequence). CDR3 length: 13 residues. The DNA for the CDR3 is TGTGCCAGCAGCTTTTTGGGTTCAGATACGCAGTATTTT. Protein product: CASSFLGSDTQYF.

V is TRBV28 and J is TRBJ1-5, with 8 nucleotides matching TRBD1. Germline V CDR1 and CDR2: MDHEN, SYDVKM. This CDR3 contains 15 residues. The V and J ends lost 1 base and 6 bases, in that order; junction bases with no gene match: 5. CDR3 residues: CASSLFSGGGQPQHF. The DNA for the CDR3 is TGTGCCAGCAGTTTATTCTCAGGGGGCGGTCAGCCCCAGCATTTT.

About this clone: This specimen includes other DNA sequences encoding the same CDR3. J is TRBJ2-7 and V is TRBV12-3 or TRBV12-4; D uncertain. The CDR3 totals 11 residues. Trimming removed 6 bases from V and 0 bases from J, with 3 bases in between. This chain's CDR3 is CASSSSYEQYF. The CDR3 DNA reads TGTGCCAGCAGCTCCTCCTACGAGCAGTACTTC.

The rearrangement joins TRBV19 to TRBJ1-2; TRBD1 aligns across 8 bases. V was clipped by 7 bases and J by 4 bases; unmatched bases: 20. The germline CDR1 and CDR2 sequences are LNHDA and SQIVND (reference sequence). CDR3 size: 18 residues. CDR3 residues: CASTVERTGHTQIYGYTF. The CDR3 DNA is TGTGCCAGTACCGTGGAGAGGACAGGGCATACCCAAATCTATGGCTACACCTTC.

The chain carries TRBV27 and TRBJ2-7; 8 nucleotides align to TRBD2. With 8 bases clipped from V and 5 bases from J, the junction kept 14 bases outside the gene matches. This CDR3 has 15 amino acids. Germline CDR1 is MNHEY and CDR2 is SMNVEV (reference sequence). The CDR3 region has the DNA TGTGCCAGCCGGCCTCTGACGCTAGCGGGTGACGAGCAGTACTTC. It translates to CASRPLTLAGDEQYF.

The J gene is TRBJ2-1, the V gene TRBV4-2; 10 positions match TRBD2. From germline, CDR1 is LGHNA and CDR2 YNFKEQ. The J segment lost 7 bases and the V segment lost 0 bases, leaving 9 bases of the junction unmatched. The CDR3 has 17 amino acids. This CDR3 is CASSQDGSGRAGNEQFF. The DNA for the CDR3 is TGTGCCAGCAGCCAAGATGGGAGCGGGAGGGCCGGGAATGAGCAGTTCTTC.

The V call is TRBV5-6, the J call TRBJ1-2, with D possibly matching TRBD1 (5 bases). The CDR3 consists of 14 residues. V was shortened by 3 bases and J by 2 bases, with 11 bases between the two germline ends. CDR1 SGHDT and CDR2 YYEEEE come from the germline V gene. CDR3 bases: TGTGCCAGCAGCTCGGACATGACGAACTATGGCTACACCTTC. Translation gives CASSSDMTNYGYTF. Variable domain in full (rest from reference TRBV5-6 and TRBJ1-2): DAGVTQSPTHLIKTRGQQVTLRCSPKSGHDTVSWYQQALGQGPQFIFQYYEEEERQRGNFPDRFSGHQFPNYSSELNVNALLLGDSALYLCASSSDMTNYGYTFGSGTRLTVV.

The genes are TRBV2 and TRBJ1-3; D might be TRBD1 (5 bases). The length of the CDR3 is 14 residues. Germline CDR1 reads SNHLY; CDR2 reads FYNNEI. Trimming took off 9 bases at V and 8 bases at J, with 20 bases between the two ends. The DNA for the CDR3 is TGTGCCAGAGCGGCAGGGCCCCGGCCTGACACCATATATTTT. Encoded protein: CARAAGPRPDTIYF.

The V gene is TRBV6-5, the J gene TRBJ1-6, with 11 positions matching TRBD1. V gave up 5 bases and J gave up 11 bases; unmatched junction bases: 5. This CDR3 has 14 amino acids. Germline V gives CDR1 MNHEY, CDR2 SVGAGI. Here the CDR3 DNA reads TGTGCCAGCAGTCCGGGACAGGGGGTTACACCCCTCCACTTT. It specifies CASSPGQGVTPLHF.

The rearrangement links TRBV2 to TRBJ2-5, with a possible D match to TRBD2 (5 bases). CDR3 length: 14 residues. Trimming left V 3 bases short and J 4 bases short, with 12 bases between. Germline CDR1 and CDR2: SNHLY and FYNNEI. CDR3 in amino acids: CASSDGASRETQYF. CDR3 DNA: TGTGCCAGCAGTGACGGAGCTAGCAGAGAGACCCAGTACTTC. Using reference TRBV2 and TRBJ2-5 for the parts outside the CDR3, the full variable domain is EPEVTQTPSHQVTQMGQEVILRCVPISNHLYFYWYRQILGQKVEFLVSFYNNEISEKSEIFDDQFSVERPDGSNFTLKIRSTKLEDSAMYFCASSDGASRETQYFGPGTRLLVL.

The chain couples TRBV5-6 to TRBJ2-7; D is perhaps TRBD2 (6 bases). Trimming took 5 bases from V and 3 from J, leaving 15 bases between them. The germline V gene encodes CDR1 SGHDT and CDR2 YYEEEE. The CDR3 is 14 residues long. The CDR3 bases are TGTGCCAGCAGGCCCGGGACTGACGACTACGAGCAGTACTTC. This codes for CASRPGTDDYEQYF.

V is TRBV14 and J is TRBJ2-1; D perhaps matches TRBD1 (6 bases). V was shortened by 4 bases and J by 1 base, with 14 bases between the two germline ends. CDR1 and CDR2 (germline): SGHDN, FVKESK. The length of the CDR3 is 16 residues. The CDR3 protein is CASSPIQGISYNEQFF. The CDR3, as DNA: TGTGCCAGCAGCCCGATACAGGGTATTTCCTACAATGAGCAGTTCTTC.